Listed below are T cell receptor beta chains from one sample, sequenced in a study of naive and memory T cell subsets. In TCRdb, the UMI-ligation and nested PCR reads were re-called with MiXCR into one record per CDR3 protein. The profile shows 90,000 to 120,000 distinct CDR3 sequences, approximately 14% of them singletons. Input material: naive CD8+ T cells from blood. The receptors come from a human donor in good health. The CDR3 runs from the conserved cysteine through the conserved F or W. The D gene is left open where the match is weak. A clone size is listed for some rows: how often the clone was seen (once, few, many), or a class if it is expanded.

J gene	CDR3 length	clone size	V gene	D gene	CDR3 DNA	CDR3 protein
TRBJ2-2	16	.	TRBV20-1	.	TGCAGCGCTAGGGGTGGCGCTCTATCGAACACCGGGGAGCTGTTTTTT	CSARGGALSNTGELFF
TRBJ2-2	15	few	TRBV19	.	TGTGCCAGTAGTGGGGCGACAGGCGGCCACGGGGAGCTGTTTTTT	CASSGATGGHGELFF
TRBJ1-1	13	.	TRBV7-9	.	TGTGCCAGCAGCCCTCCGGGGTATACTGAAGCTTTCTTT	CASSPPGYTEAFF
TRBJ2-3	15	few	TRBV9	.	TGTGCCAGCAGCGGATTGGGGGAGTACACAGATACGCAGTATTTT	CASSGLGEYTDTQYF
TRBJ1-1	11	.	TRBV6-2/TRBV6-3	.	TGTGCCAGCAGTTACGGGAAGGAAGCTTTCTTT	CASSYGKEAFF
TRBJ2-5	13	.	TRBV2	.	TGTGCCGGCAGTTTACAGAGTCAAGAGACCCAGTACTTC	CAGSLQSQETQYF
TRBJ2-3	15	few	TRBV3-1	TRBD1	TGTGCCAGCAGCCGTGGGACAGCCCGCACAGATACGCAGTATTTT	CASSRGTARTDTQYF
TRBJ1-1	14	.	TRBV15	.	TGTGCCACCAGCACTTCGGGGGGCTTTACTGAAGCTTTCTTT	CATSTSGGFTEAFF
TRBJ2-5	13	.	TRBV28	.	TGTGCCAGCACGCGACCTATACAAGAGACCCAGTACTTC	CASTRPIQETQYF
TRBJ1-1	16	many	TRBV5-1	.	TGCGCCAGCAGCTTGGAGGGTCTGTCGGTGAACACTGAAGCTTTCTTT	CASSLEGLSVNTEAFF
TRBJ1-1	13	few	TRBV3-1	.	TGTGCCAGCAGCCATAAGCTCGCTGGTGAAGCTTTCTTT	CASSHKLAGEAFF
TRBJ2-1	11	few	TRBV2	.	TGTGCCAGCATGTTAGAGGAGGAGCAGTTCTTC	CASMLEEEQFF
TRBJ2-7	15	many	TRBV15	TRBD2	TGTGCCACCAGCAGAGATGGGGTGCGGGAGTGCGAGCAGTACTTC	CATSRDGVRECEQYF
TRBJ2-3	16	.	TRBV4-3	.	TGCGCCAGCAGCCAGGGGACTGGACCAATGACAGATACGCAGTATTTT	CASSQGTGPMTDTQYF
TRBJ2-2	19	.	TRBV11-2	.	TGTGCCAGCAGCTTGGGGGGGCCGGGCGCGGGAGATCACACCGGGGAGCTGTTTTTT	CASSLGGPGAGDHTGELFF
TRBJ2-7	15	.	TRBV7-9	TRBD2	TGTGCCAGCAGCGCCCCGGGAGGACCGTCCTACGAGCAGTACTTC	CASSAPGGPSYEQYF
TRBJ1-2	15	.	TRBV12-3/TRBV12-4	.	TGTGCCAGCAGTTTGTCAACAGGGAGGAAGTATGGCTACACCTTC	CASSLSTGRKYGYTF
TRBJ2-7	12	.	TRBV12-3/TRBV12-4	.	TGTGCCAGCAGTACACAGGGTTACGAGCAGTACTTC	CASSTQGYEQYF
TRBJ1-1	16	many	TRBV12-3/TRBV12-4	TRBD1	TGTGCCAGCAGTTTGAGACAGGGTGTAAGGAACACTGAAGCTTTCTTT	CASSLRQGVRNTEAFF
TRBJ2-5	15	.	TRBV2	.	TGTGCCAGCAGAGAAGTCAGGAGGTACCAAGAGACCCAGTACTTC	CASREVRRYQETQYF
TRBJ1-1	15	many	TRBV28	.	TGTGCCAGCAGTTTAAACCTAATGCTGAACACTGAAGCTTTCTTT	CASSLNLMLNTEAFF
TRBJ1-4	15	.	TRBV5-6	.	TGTGCCAGCAGCCCCGGACAGACAACTAATGAAAAACTGTTTTTT	CASSPGQTTNEKLFF
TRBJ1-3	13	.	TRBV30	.	TGTGCCTGGAGTCCCGGGTTTGGAAACACCATATATTTT	CAWSPGFGNTIYF
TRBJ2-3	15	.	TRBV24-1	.	TGTGCCACCAGTGATATTGGGAATACGGCAGATACGCAGTATTTT	CATSDIGNTADTQYF
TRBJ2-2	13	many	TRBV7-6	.	TGTGCCAGCAGCCCCGTCCCCCGCGGGGAGCTGTTTTTT	CASSPVPRGELFF
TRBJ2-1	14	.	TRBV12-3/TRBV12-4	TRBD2	TGTGCCAGCAGACCGGGACTAGGTATGTCGGAGCAGTTCTTC	CASRPGLGMSEQFF
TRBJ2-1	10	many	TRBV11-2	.	TGTGCCACCGGAGGGCAGGGCCAGTTCTTC	CATGGQGQFF
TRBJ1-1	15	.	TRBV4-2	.	TGTGCCAGCAGCCAACTAGGCGGTCTGAACACTGAAGCTTTCTTT	CASSQLGGLNTEAFF
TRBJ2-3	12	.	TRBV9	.	TGTGCCAGCAGCGTAGGGACAGATACGCAGTATTTT	CASSVGTDTQYF
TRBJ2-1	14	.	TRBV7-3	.	TGTGCCAGCAGCATGGAGGCAGAAGCCAATGAGCAGTTCTTC	CASSMEAEANEQFF
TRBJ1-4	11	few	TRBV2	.	TGTGCCAGCGAGGGGGGGGAAAAACTGTTTTTT	CASEGGEKLFF
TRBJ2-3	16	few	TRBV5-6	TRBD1	TGTGCCAGCAGCCAACGGGACAGGTCGTACACAGATACGCAGTATTTT	CASSQRDRSYTDTQYF
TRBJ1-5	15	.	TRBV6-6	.	TGTGCCAGCAGTTACTCGGAAAGAAACAATCAGCCCCAGCATTTT	CASSYSERNNQPQHF
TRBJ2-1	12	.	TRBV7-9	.	TGTGCCAGCAGCTTCGGGGTCAATGAGCAGTTCTTC	CASSFGVNEQFF
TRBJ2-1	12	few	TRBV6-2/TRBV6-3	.	TGTGCCAGCAAACACTGGGCGGATGAGCAGTTCTTC	CASKHWADEQFF
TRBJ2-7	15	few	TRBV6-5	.	TGTGCCAGCAGTTATGGGGCGGGCAGGATCTACGAGCAGTACTTC	CASSYGAGRIYEQYF
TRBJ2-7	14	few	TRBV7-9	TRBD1	TGTGCCAGCAGCTCCGGACAGGCTTGGGACGAGCAGTACTTC	CASSSGQAWDEQYF
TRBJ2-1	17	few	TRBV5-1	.	TGCGCCAGCAGCTTGGGGGTCTCGGGTTACTCCTACAATGAGCAGTTCTTC	CASSLGVSGYSYNEQFF
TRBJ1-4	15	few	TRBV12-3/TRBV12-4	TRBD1	TGTGCCAGCAGGACAGACAGGGACGAGGCTGAAAAACTGTTTTTT	CASRTDRDEAEKLFF
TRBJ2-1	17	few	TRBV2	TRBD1	TGTGCCAGCAGTCGGGCCCTCGGGACAGGGTCTACGAATGAGCAGTTCTTC	CASSRALGTGSTNEQFF
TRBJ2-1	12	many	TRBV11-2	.	TGTGCCAGCAGCCTGACTAGGAATGAGCAGTTCTTC	CASSLTRNEQFF
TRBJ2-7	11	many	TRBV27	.	TGTGCCAGCAGCTCCCTAGACGAGCAGTACTTC	CASSSLDEQYF